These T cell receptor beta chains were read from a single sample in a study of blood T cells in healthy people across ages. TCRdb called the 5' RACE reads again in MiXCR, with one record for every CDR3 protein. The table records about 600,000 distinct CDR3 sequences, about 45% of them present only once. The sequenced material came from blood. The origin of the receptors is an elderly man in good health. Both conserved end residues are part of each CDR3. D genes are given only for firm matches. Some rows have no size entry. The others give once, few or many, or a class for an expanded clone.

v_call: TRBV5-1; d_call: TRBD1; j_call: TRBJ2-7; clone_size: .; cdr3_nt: TGCGCCAGCAGCCGAGCCCTAACAGGGGGCGACCCCTACGAGCAGTACTTC; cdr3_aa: CASSRALTGGDPYEQYF
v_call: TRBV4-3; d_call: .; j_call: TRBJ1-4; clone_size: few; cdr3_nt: TGCGCCAGCAGCCAAGATGGGAGACCGCCTGCAACTAATGAAAAACTGTTTTTT; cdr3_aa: CASSQDGRPPATNEKLFF
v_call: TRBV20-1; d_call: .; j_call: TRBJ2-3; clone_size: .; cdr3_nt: TGCAGTGCTCTGCCCGGAGGGAGCACAGATACGCAGTATTTT; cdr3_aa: CSALPGGSTDTQYF
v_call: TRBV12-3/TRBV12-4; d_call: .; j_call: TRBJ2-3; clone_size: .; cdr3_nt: TGTGCCATCAGTTTAGCGGCGGGTGATACGCAGTATTTT; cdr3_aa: CAISLAAGDTQYF
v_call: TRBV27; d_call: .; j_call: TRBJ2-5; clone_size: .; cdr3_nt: TGTGCCAGCAGTTCTCCCGGCTCTCGGGAGACCCAGTACTTC; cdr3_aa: CASSSPGSRETQYF
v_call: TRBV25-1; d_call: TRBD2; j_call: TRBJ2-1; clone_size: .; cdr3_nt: TGTGCCAGCAGTGAGCCGGGACTAGTTTACAATGAGCAGTTCTTC; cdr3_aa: CASSEPGLVYNEQFF
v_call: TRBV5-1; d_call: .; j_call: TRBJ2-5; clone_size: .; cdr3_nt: TGCGCCAGCAGCTTGGCTGGGACGACACCAGAGACCCAGTACTTC; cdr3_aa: CASSLAGTTPETQYF
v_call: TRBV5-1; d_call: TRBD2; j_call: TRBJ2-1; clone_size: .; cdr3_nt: TGCGCCAGCAGCTACTTACCTACTAGCGGGAGATTCAATGAGCAGTTCTTC; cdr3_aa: CASSYLPTSGRFNEQFF
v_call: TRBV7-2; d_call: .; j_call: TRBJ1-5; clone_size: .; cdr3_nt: TGTGCCAGCAGCTTAGGACAGCAGAATCAGCCCCAGCATTTT; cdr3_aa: CASSLGQQNQPQHF
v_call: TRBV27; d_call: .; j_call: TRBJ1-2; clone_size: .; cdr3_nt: TGTGCCAGCAGTTTATCCGGCAAACCCGCAAGCTATGGCTACACCTTC; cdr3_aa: CASSLSGKPASYGYTF
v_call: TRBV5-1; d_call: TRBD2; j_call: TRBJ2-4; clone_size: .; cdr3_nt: TGCGCCAGCAGCTTGGGGTCGACTAGCGGTGACAATGAGCAGTACTTC; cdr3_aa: CASSLGSTSGDNEQYF
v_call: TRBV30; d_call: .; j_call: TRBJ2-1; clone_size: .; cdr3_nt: TGTGCCTTTCCATCCTACAATGAGCAGTTCTTC; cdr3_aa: CAFPSYNEQFF
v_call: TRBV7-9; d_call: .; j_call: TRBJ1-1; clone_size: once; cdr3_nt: TGTGCCAGCAGCTCCCAGCGGGCAGGGGTTCACACTGAAGCTTTCTTT; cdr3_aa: CASSSQRAGVHTEAFF
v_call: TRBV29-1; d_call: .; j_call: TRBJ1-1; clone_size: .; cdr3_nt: TGCAGCGCTTGGGGCCTGGCCGCTGAAGCTTTCTTT; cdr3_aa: CSAWGLAAEAFF
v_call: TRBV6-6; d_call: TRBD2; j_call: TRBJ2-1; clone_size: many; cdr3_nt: TGTGCCAGCAGTTACTCTAGCGGGACCTACAATGAGCAGTTCTTC; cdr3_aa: CASSYSSGTYNEQFF
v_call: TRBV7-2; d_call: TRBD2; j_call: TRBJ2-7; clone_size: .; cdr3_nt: TGTGCCAGCAGCCTGGGACTAGCGGGGGGCTGCGAGCAGTACTTC; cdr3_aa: CASSLGLAGGCEQYF
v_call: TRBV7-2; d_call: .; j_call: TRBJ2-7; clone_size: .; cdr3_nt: TGTGCCAGCAGCTTCGACAGATTCTACGAGCAGTACTTC; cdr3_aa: CASSFDRFYEQYF
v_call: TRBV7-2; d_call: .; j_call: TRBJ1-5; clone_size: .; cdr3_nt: TGTGCCAGCAGCTTAGCCGGGTTTAGCAATCAGCCCCAGCATTTT; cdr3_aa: CASSLAGFSNQPQHF
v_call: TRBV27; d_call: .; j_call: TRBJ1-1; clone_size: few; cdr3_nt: TGTGCCAGCAGTTTATCACAGGGATACACTGAAGCTTTCTTT; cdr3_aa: CASSLSQGYTEAFF
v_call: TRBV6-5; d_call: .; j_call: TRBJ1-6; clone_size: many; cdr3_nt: TGTGCCAGCAGTGTCAGGGGCGCGGATTCACCCCTCCACTTT; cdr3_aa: CASSVRGADSPLHF
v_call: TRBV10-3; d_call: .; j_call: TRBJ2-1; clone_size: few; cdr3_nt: TGTGCCATCAGTGGCGGGACAGACTACAATGAGCAGTTCTTC; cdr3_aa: CAISGGTDYNEQFF
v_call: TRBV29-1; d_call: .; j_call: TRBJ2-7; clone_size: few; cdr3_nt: TGCAGCGTTGATCTCGGCCGGACCCCCTACGAGCAGTACTTC; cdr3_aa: CSVDLGRTPYEQYF
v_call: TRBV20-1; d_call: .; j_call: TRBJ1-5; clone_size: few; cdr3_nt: TGCAGTGCTAGAGAATTCCCGGATCAGCCCCAGCATTTT; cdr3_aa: CSAREFPDQPQHF
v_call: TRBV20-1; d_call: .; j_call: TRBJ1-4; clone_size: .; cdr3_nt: TGCAGTGCTAGGCCCGGGGCTAATGAAAAACTGTTTTTT; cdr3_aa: CSARPGANEKLFF
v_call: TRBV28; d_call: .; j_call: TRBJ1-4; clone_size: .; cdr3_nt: TGTGCCAGCAGTTTATGGTACCATGAAAAACTGTTTTTT; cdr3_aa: CASSLWYHEKLFF
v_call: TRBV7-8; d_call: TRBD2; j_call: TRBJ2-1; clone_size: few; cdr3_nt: TGTGCCAGCAGCTTACAAACCCTAGCGGGTGAGCAGTTCTTC; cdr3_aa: CASSLQTLAGEQFF
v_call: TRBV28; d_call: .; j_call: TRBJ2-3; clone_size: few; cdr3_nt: TGTGCCAGCAGTTATGGGTTTACAGATACGCAGTATTTT; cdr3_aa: CASSYGFTDTQYF
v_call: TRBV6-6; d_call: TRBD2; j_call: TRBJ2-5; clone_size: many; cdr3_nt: TGTGCCAGCAGTTGGGGGGGGTGGGAGACCCAGTACTTC; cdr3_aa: CASSWGGWETQYF
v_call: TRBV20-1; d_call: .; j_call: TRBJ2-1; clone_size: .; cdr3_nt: TGCAGTGCTAGTCACTTCTCTGAGCAGTTCTTC; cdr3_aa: CSASHFSEQFF
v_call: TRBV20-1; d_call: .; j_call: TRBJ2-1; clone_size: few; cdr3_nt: TGCAGTGCTAGAGCACGGCCCCACAGGGCTCCCGGTGTTGGCCGAACCTACAATGAGCAGTTCTTC; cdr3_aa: CSARARPHRAPGVGRTYNEQFF
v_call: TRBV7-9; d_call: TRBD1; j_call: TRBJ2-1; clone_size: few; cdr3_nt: TGTGCCAGCAGCCCGAGGGACCAGGGGGAGTTCTTC; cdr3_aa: CASSPRDQGEFF
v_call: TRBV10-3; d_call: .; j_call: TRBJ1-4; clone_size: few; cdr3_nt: TGTGCCATCAGTGGGACAGCTCATGAAAAACTGTTTTTT; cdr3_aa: CAISGTAHEKLFF
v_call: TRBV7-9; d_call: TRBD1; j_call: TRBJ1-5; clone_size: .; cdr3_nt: TGTGCCAGCAGCTTGGACAGGGGGTTGGTAGGTCAGCCCCAGCATTTT; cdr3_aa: CASSLDRGLVGQPQHF
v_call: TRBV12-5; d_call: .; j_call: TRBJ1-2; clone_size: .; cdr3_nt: TGTGCTAGTGGAATGACTGTGGTCGGTGGCTACACCTTC; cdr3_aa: CASGMTVVGGYTF
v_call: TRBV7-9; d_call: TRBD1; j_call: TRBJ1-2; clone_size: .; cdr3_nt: TGTGCCAGCAGCACGGACAGGGTCTTATCTTATGGCTACACCTTC; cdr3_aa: CASSTDRVLSYGYTF
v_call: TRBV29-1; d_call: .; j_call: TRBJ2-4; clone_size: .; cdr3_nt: TGCAGCTCCCAGGGAATCGAGGGGAACATTCAGTACTTC; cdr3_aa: CSSQGIEGNIQYF
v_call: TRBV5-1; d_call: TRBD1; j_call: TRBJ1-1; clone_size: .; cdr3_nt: TGCGCCAGCAGCCCGGGGACAGGGAAGACTGAAGCTTTCTTT; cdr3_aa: CASSPGTGKTEAFF
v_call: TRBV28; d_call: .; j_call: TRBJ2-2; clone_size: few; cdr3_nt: TGTGCCAGCAGACCCGCTTCATCTTACTCGGGGGGGGAGCTGTTTTTT; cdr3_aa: CASRPASSYSGGELFF
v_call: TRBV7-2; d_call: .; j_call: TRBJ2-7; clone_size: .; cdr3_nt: TGTGCCAGCAGCCGCGGCACCAACTACGAGCAGTACTTC; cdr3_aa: CASSRGTNYEQYF
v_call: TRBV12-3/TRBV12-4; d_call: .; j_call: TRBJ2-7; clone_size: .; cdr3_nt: TGTGCCAGCAGTTTATCGCCTGGCGGTTTTCCCTCATACGAGCAGTACTTC; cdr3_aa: CASSLSPGGFPSYEQYF
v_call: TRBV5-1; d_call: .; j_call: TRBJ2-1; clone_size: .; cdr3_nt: TGCGCCAGCAGCTTGGTGCTGCAGGGTAGTAATGAGCAGTTCTTC; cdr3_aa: CASSLVLQGSNEQFF
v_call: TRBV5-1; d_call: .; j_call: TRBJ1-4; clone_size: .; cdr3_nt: TGCGCCAGCAGGCCCCAGGGTTCGAATGAAAAACTGTTTTTT; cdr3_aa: CASRPQGSNEKLFF
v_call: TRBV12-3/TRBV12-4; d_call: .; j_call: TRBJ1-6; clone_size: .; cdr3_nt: TGTGCCAGCAGTTGGGCGGACTATAATTCACCCCTCCACTTT; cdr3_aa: CASSWADYNSPLHF
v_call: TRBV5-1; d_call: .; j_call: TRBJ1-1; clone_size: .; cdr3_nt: TGCGCCAGCAGCCCGGGGTCTGGTGGGGAAGAAGCTTTCTTT; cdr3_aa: CASSPGSGGEEAFF
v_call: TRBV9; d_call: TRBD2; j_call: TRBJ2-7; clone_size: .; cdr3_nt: TGTGCCAGCAGCGTAGGACCACGTGAACGAGCGGGAGGCTACGAGCAGTACTTC; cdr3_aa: CASSVGPRERAGGYEQYF
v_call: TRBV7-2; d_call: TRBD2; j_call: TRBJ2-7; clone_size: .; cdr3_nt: TGTGCCAGCAGCTTAACTGTTTGGGCTAGCGGCGCCTACGAGCAGTACTTC; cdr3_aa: CASSLTVWASGAYEQYF
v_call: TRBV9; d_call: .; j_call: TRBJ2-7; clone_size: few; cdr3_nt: TGTGCCAGCAAACGACAGGAGGGAGCCCTTTACGAGCAGTACTTC; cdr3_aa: CASKRQEGALYEQYF
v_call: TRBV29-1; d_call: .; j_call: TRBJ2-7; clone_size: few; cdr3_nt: TGCAGCGTTCGAACTAAACCGACCTACGAGCAGTACTTC; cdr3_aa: CSVRTKPTYEQYF
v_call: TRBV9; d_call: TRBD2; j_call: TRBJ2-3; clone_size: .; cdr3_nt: TGTGCCAGCACCTTACTAGCGGGAAATACAGATACGCAGTATTTT; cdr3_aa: CASTLLAGNTDTQYF
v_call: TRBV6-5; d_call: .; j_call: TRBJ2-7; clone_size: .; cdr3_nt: TGTGCCAGCAGTTACGCCGCGTTGGGTGGCTATGAGCAGTACTTC; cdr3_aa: CASSYAALGGYEQYF
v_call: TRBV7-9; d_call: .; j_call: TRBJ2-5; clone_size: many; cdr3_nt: TGTGCCAGCAGCTTAGTAGGGGAGACCCAGTACTTC; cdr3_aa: CASSLVGETQYF
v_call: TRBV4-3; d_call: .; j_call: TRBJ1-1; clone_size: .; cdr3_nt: TGCGCCAGCAGCCAAGACAGGGTCTTGTACACTGAAGCTTTCTTT; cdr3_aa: CASSQDRVLYTEAFF
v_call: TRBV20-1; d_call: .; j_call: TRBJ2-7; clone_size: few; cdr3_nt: TGCAGTGCTACGCCGGGAGCCGACTACGAGCAGTACTTC; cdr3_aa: CSATPGADYEQYF
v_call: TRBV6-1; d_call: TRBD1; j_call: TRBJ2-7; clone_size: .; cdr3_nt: TGTGCCAGCAGGAGGGACAGGGGCGCCAACAATGAGCAGTACTTC; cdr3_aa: CASRRDRGANNEQYF
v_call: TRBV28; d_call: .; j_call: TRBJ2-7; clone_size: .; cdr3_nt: TGTGCCAGCAGACCACAGGGAACTCACTACGAGCAGTACTTC; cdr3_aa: CASRPQGTHYEQYF
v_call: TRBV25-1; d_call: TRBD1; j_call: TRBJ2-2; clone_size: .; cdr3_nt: TGTGCCAGCAGTGGCTCACAGGGGGCTGGCACCGGGGAGCTGTTTTTT; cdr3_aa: CASSGSQGAGTGELFF
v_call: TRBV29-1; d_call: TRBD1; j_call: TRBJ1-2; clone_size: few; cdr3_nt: TGCAGCGACGACAGGGCTTTGCGTGGCTACACCTTC; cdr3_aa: CSDDRALRGYTF
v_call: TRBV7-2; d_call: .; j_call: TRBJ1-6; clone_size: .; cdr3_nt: TGTGCCAGCAGGTCTGGGACCGAGCTATATCTTTCACCCCTCCACTTT; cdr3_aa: CASRSGTELYLSPLHF
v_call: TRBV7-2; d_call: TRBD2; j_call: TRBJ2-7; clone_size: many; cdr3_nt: TGTGCCAGCAGCTTAGGGCTAGCGGTCTCCTACGAGCAGTACTTC; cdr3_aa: CASSLGLAVSYEQYF
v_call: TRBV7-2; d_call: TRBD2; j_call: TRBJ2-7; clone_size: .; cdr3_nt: TGTGCCAGCACCATGAAATTGGGGGGACTAGGCTCCTACGAGCAGTACTTC; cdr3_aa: CASTMKLGGLGSYEQYF